Shown below are 18 T cell receptor beta chains from a single sample sequenced in a study of cytomegalovirus exposure and HLA in healthy donors. Amplification used 60 Vbeta primers and 13 Jbeta primers. This table comes from immunoSEQ multiplex PCR, and its TCRdb copy is limited to in-frame clones, with some not included. The sample records around 150,000 clones, about 80% being singletons. The sequencing input was PBMCs. The source of these receptors is a woman between 50 and 59 years old in good health and CMV-seronegative.

This chain joins TRBV5-1 and TRBJ2-7; D is perhaps TRBD1 (6 bases). Germline V gene lookup returns CDR1 SGHRS and CDR2 YFSETQ. V lost 5 bases and J lost 2, with 14 bases in between. The CDR3 loop spans 14 amino acids. For the CDR3, the DNA is TGCGCCAGCAGTGGGGGCGGATCCCCCTACGAGCAGTACTTC. This sequence encodes CASSGGGSPYEQYF.

V gene TRBV5-1 combines with J gene TRBJ2-3, with TRBD1 as a possible D gene (6 bases). Germline CDR1 SGHRS, CDR2 YFSETQ. V gave up 3 bases and J gave up 0 bases, with 14 bases separating them. The CDR3 totals 16 residues. The CDR3 sequence: CASSSQGDYSTDTQYF. The CDR3 bases are TGCGCCAGCAGCTCACAGGGCGACTATAGCACAGATACGCAGTATTTT.

The chain recombines TRBV7-9 with TRBJ1-2, with D hard to call. Germline V CDR1 and CDR2: SEHNR, FQNEAQ (reference sequence). With 8 bases removed from V and 7 bases from J, the gap between germline ends came to 14 bases. The CDR3 runs 12 residues. The CDR3 nucleotides are TGTGCCAGCGTTAGAGGAAGGTCTGGCTACACCTTC. It encodes CASVRGRSGYTF.

V and J are TRBV6-6 and TRBJ1-6; D uncertain. The V gene's germline CDR1 is MNHNY and CDR2 SVGAGI (reference sequence). The V gene lost 5 bases and the J gene lost 3 bases, with 11 bases spanning the gap. The CDR3 spans 15 residues. Here the CDR3 reads CASSREAIYNSPLHF. The CDR3 DNA is TGTGCCAGCAGTCGGGAAGCCATCTATAATTCACCCCTCCACTTT.

This chain connects TRBV7-9 to TRBJ2-2, with D perhaps matching TRBD2 (7 bases). Germline V gene sequence: CDR1 SEHNR, CDR2 FQNEAQ (reference sequence). The CDR3 covers 15 residues. V lost 5 bases and J lost 5, with 15 bases in between. The CDR3 DNA is TGTGCCAGCAGCCCCCGGGGAGGGGGGACCGGGGAGCTGTTTTTT. Protein: CASSPRGGGTGELFF.

The V and J genes are TRBV20-1 and TRBJ1-2, with D unclear. The CDR3 covers 11 residues. V lost 6 bases and J lost 3, with 8 bases in between. Germline CDR1 is DFQATT and CDR2 is SNEGSKA (reference sequence). The CDR3 DNA reads as TGCAGTGCCACGCAGGACTATGGCTACACCTTC. The encoded protein is CSATQDYGYTF.

V is TRBV28 and J is TRBJ2-1; tentatively, D is TRBD2 (5 bases). Trimming took 2 bases from V and 7 from J, leaving 12 bases between them. The germline gives CDR1 MDHEN, CDR2 SYDVKM. CDR3 size: 14 residues. CDR3 protein: CASSLRGPRNEQFF. The DNA of the CDR3 is TGTGCCAGCAGTTTAAGAGGGCCCCGGAATGAGCAGTTCTTC. The full variable domain, its missing parts supplied by reference TRBV28 and TRBJ2-1, is DVKVTQSSRYLVKRTGEKVFLECVQDMDHENMFWYRQDPGLGLRLIYFSYDVKMKEKGDIPEGYSVSREKKERFSLILESASTNQTSMYLCASSLRGPRNEQFFGPGTRLTVL.

In regard to this clone: The CDR3 carries no conserved terminal phenylalanine or tryptophan, so it likely arises from a read error. V gene TRBV7-9 combines with J gene TRBJ1-1, with D uncertain. Germline loops: CDR1 SEHNR, CDR2 FQNEAQ (reference sequence). Trimming removed 5 bases from V and 10 bases from J, with 14 bases in between. This CDR3 comprises 12 residues. The CDR3 is CASSPDPKGAFL. The CDR3 nucleotides are TGTGCCAGCAGCCCAGACCCTAAGGGAGCTTTCCTT.

The sample holds one count of this clone. The chain carries TRBV6-5 and TRBJ2-7; tentative D call: TRBD1 (5 bases). V gave up 6 bases and J gave up 3 bases, with 18 bases separating them. The CDR3 is made up of 15 amino acids. CDR1 and CDR2 from the germline V gene are MNHEY and SVGAGI. The CDR3 region is CASSPTPTDLYEQYF. The CDR3, as DNA: TGTGCCAGCAGCCCAACTCCGACAGACCTCTACGAGCAGTACTTC.

The chain uses TRBV15 and TRBJ1-1; 7 positions match TRBD1. Looked up from germline, CDR1 is LNHNV and CDR2 is YYDKDF (reference sequence). Losses at the gene ends were 2 bases for V and 6 bases for J; bases not matched to a gene: 12. The CDR3 is 16 amino acids. This chain's CDR3 is CATSRPETGYNPEAFF. The CDR3 bases are TGTGCCACCAGCAGACCAGAGACAGGGTATAACCCTGAAGCTTTCTTT.

The chain is built from TRBV2 and TRBJ2-1; perhaps TRBD2 as D (5 bases). The CDR3 runs to 12 residues. Germline assignment: CDR1 SNHLY and CDR2 FYNNEI. Trimming stripped 4 bases from V and 7 bases from J, with 8 bases between. CDR3 amino acids: CASSGRGNEQFF. CDR3 in DNA: TGTGCCAGCAGTGGACGAGGGAATGAGCAGTTCTTC.

The chain carries TRBV11-2 and TRBJ1-4; perhaps TRBD1 as D (6 bases). The CDR3 contains 15 residues. V shed 4 bases and J shed 7 bases, with 16 bases lying between them. Germline values: CDR1 SGHAT, CDR2 FQNNGV. This chain's CDR3 is CASSSAGVKVEKLFF. DNA of the CDR3: TGTGCCAGCAGCTCCGCAGGGGTAAAGGTTGAAAAACTGTTTTTT.

The J gene is TRBJ2-3, the V gene TRBV2; 10 bases align to TRBD2. The CDR3 contains 14 residues. J lost 6 bases, V lost 4 bases, and 4 bases had no gene match. Germline-derived CDR1 and CDR2 are SNHLY and FYNNEI. DNA of the CDR3: TGTGCCAGCAGTGGTAGCGGGGGGACCGATACGCAGTATTTT. It yields the protein CASSGSGGTDTQYF.

The genes are TRBV7-2 and TRBJ2-1, with D tentatively TRBD2 (6 bases). The V and J ends lost 0 bases and 4 bases respectively, with 13 bases between them. Germline loops: CDR1 SGHTA, CDR2 FQGNSA. The CDR3 length is 16 residues. CDR3 residues: CASSLARSGRYNEQFF. The CDR3 nucleotides are TGTGCCAGCAGCTTAGCTAGGAGCGGGCGGTACAATGAGCAGTTCTTC.

This chain uses TRBV18 with TRBJ2-3; TRBD1 matches at 9 bases. J lost 2 bases, V lost 0 bases, and 6 bases had no gene match. Germline V gene sequence: CDR1 KGHSH, CDR2 LQKENI. The CDR3 has 17 amino acids. In DNA, the CDR3 is TGTGCCAGCTCACCACCAACCGGGACAGGGCTCACAGATACGCAGTATTTT. Protein product: CASSPPTGTGLTDTQYF.

This chain uses TRBV11-2 with TRBJ2-7, with D unclear. This CDR3 comprises 13 residues. Germline V gene sequence: CDR1 SGHAT, CDR2 FQNNGV. Trimming left V 0 bases short and J 5 bases short, with 8 bases between. In DNA form, the CDR3 reads TGTGCCAGCAGCTTAGAGGTGACACACGAGCAGTACTTC. It encodes CASSLEVTHEQYF.

Notes on this clone: Other DNA sequences in the sample encode the same CDR3. J is TRBJ1-1 and V is TRBV18; tentative D call: TRBD1 (5 bases). Germline V gene data show CDR1 as KGHSH and CDR2 as LQKENI. V lost 3 bases, J lost 0 bases, and 8 bases lay in between. The CDR3 has 14 amino acids. In DNA form, the CDR3 reads TGTGCCAGCTCACCGGGGCTACTGAACACTGAAGCTTTCTTT. Its protein product is CASSPGLLNTEAFF.

The chain recombines TRBV5-4 with TRBJ2-7; D is uncertain. The CDR3 has 14 residues. Germline V gene data show CDR1 as SGHNT and CDR2 as YYREEE (reference sequence). The V gene lost 3 bases and the J gene lost 5 bases, with 15 bases spanning the gap. The CDR3: CASSSKENPHEQYF. CDR3 nucleotides: TGTGCCAGCAGCTCTAAGGAGAACCCCCACGAGCAGTACTTC.